Sequencing of this T cell receptor beta chain was carried out in a study of CD8 T cells in ankylosing spondylitis. This clonotype was observed a handful of times. TCRdb recomputed calls from the 5' RACE reads with MiXCR, one row per CDR3 protein. The data show under 150,000 distinct CDR3 sequences, 7% to 10% seen once. CDR1 SEHNR and CDR2 FQNEAQ come from the germline V gene (reference sequence). V lost 7 bases to trimming and J lost 2 bases; unmatched junction nucleotides: 5. The length of the CDR3 is 14 residues. The sequence was collected from a male donor with ankylosing spondylitis. This rearrangement joins TRBV7-9 to TRBJ2-3; 8 bases match TRBD2. Sequenced material: synovial fluid, either unsorted or a sorted T cell fraction (not recorded which). The CDR3 DNA reads as TGTGCCAGCACCTCCGGGGGGGACACAGATACGCAGTATTTT. Amino acid sequence: CASTSGGDTDTQYF. Full variable domain (rest looked up from reference TRBV7-9 and TRBJ2-3): DTGVSQNPRHKITKRGQNVTFRCDPISEHNRLYWYRQTLGQGPEFLTYFQNEAQLEKSRLLSDRFSAERPKGSFSTLEIQRTEQGDSAMYLCASTSGGDTDTQYFGPGTRLTVL.